This entry is about one TCR beta chain. Its antigen is still unknown. 5'RACE primed at constant segments yielded TCR alpha and TCR beta cDNA libraries bearing sample barcodes and UMIs. TCRdb re-analysed the 5' RACE reads in MiXCR, keeping a single row per CDR3 protein. The sample has 350,000 to 550,000 distinct CDR3 sequences; under 20% are singletons. These data originate in a study of T-cell memory formation after mild COVID-19. Study at large: Clusters of TCRs were largely donor specific. General study findings and limits: Certain responding clones were present in pre-infection memory, suggesting participation of cross-reactive memory. The study found contracting CD4+ clones mainly in CM and EM and contracting CD8+ clones in EMRA.

Input material: PBMCs or a T cell subset sorted from them (not recorded which). The clonotype was recovered from a man aged 18 to 30 who had mild COVID-19 (a few samples of this study predate the infection). Cell type and time point are not known.

The CDR3 DNA follows: TGTGCCAGCAGATGGGGGACAGAGCATTCACCCCTCCACTTT. Its translation: CASRWGTEHSPLHF. V and J are TRBV7-9 and TRBJ1-6; 7 bases are a match to TRBD1. Trimming took 6 bases from V and 8 from J; bases not matched to a gene: 7. The length of the CDR3 is 14 residues. CDR1 is SEHNR, CDR2 FQNEAQ, per germline (reference sequence).